The 21 T cell receptor beta chains given below trace back to one sample, sequenced in a study of T-cell reconstitution after alpha-beta-depleted transplantation in children. TCRbeta library construction was performed incorporating unique molecular identifiers. TCRdb reanalysed the PCR reads using MiXCR and keeps one entry per CDR3 protein. The table has 130,000 to 150,000 distinct CDR3 sequences, around 10% seen once. This specimen was PBMCs, mostly from graft donor cells, taken 180 days after TCRalphabeta/CD19-depleted stem cell transplant. The origin of the receptors is a female patient aged 2-15 years who had a stem cell transplant for congenital amegakaryocytic thrombocytopenia, so the T cells may come from the graft donor.

This clonotype was counted between two and nine times. The chain links TRBV29-1 to TRBJ2-3; 7 positions match TRBD1. The CDR3 sequence is 14 residues long. V lost 2 bases and J lost 4; bases outside the gene matches: 6. Germline lookup yields CDR1 SQVTM and CDR2 ANQGSEA. CDR3 in amino acids: CSVERTGRADTQYF. CDR3 sequence (DNA): TGCAGCGTTGAAAGGACAGGCCGAGCAGATACGCAGTATTTT.

In its sample, this clonotype was seen many times. This chain joins TRBV28 and TRBJ2-2; TRBD1 matches at 7 bases. The CDR3 consists of 15 residues. CDR1 MDHEN and CDR2 SYDVKM come from the germline V gene. With V trimmed by 3 bases and J by 4 bases, 5 bases remained unmatched. This chain's CDR3 is CASSFATGFTGELFF. The CDR3 DNA is TGTGCCAGCAGTTTCGCGACAGGGTTCACCGGGGAGCTGTTTTTT.

The V call is TRBV30, the J call TRBJ1-3; D gene uncertain. From germline, CDR1 is GTSNPN and CDR2 SVGIG (reference sequence). Deletions cut 8 bases from V and 0 bases from J, with 11 bases between. The CDR3 totals 13 residues. Written as DNA, the CDR3 is TGTGCCGGCGACCGAGGCTCTGGAAACACCATATATTTT. Translating gives CAGDRGSGNTIYF.

The V and J genes are TRBV12-3 or TRBV12-4 and TRBJ1-2, with 10 bases aligning to TRBD1. Trimming removed 6 bases from V and 6 bases from J; junction bases left unmatched: 4. The CDR3 length is 13 residues. The CDR3 DNA is TGTGCCAGCAGAACCGGGACAGGGGATGGCTACACCTTC. This translates into CASRTGTGDGYTF.

The chain is built from TRBV29-1 and TRBJ1-5; TRBD1 is a possible D gene (5 bases). V lost 4 bases, J lost 2 bases, and 6 bases lay in between. CDR3 size: 12 residues. Germline loops: CDR1 SQVTM, CDR2 ANQGSEA. CDR3 bases: TGCAGCGTTGGGGGGGGCAATCAGCCCCAGCATTTT. Translation gives CSVGGGNQPQHF.

This clonotype has ten or more counts. The V and J genes are TRBV11-3 and TRBJ2-5; the D call may be TRBD1 or TRBD2 (5 bases each). CDR3 length equals 15 residues. Germline CDR1 is SGHNT and CDR2 is YENEEA. Trimming stripped 1 base from V and 5 bases from J, with 14 bases between. CDR3 nucleotide sequence: TGTGCCAGCAGCTTAGGCGGGTCAGGGCTGGAGACCCAGTACTTC. Protein product: CASSLGGSGLETQYF.

The chain recombines TRBV29-1 with TRBJ2-7, with D hard to call. This CDR3 region has 13 residues. The V gene lost 6 bases and the J gene lost 9 bases, with 21 bases spanning the gap. In germline, CDR1 is SQVTM, CDR2 ANQGSEA. CDR3 DNA sequence: TGCAGCGTCGCAACCGGGCCCCTTAAAGGGCAGTACTTC. Translation gives CSVATGPLKGQYF.

Ten or more counts support this clonotype. The chain recombines TRBV7-6 with TRBJ2-1, with a weak D call TRBD1 (5 bases). V lost 1 base, J lost 8 bases, and 18 bases lay in between. The CDR3 runs 16 residues. CDR1 SGHVS and CDR2 FNYEAQ come from the germline V gene. In DNA, the CDR3 is TGTGCCAGCAGCTTAGTTGGGGCTAAAAGCGCGGATGAGCAGTTCTTC. Residues: CASSLVGAKSADEQFF.

This clonotype was counted at least ten times. This chain joins TRBV28 and TRBJ2-2; TRBD2 might be the D (6 bases). V was trimmed by 7 bases and J by 4 bases, leaving 13 bases between them. This CDR3 comprises 14 residues. Germline V gene sequence: CDR1 MDHEN, CDR2 SYDVKM. The CDR3 sequence is CASTGGAATGELFF. CDR3 in DNA: TGTGCCAGCACCGGAGGGGCTGCCACCGGGGAGCTGTTTTTT.

This clonotype was picked up many times. The CDR3, as DNA: TGTGCCACCAGCAGAGATCAACCGACCCAGCCCCAGCATTTT. As protein: CATSRDQPTQPQHF. The chain recombines TRBV15 with TRBJ1-5; D is undetermined. Trimming shortened V by 0 bases and J by 7 bases, and 10 bases separated the two germline ends. Germline CDR1 LNHNV, CDR2 YYDKDF (reference sequence). The CDR3 is made up of 14 amino acids.

This clonotype showed up many times. The chain joins TRBV12-3 or TRBV12-4 to TRBJ1-2; possibly TRBD1 for D (6 bases). Deletions cut 1 base from V and 1 base from J, with 13 bases between. The CDR3 is 16 amino acids. CDR3 sequence (DNA): TGTGCCAGCAGTTTAGATTTGGGGGGGCTTAACTATGGCTACACCTTC. It is translated as CASSLDLGGLNYGYTF.

This clonotype was counted ten times or more. The rearrangement uses TRBV7-3 and TRBJ2-3; D unresolved. The CDR3 has 13 residues. Looked up from germline, CDR1 is SGHTA and CDR2 is FQGTGA. Trimming took off 2 bases at V and 4 bases at J, with 7 bases between the two ends. CDR3 DNA sequence: TGTGCCAGCAGCTTACTACGAGCAGATACGCAGTATTTT. It codes for CASSLLRADTQYF.

The sample holds many counts of this clonotype. V is TRBV5-1 and J is TRBJ2-3; D might be TRBD2 (6 bases). CDR3 length: 17 residues. Trimming cost V 0 bases and J 0 bases, with 14 bases left between them. Looked up from germline, CDR1 is SGHRS and CDR2 is YFSETQ. The CDR3 region is CASSLANSGFSTDTQYF. The CDR3 DNA sequence: TGCGCCAGCAGCTTGGCCAACAGCGGGTTTAGCACAGATACGCAGTATTTT.

This clonotype was seen many times. The J gene is TRBJ2-7, the V gene TRBV6-2 or TRBV6-3; D gene uncertain. CDR1 and CDR2 (germline): MNHEY, SVGEGT. Deletions cut 0 bases from V and 7 bases from J, with 4 bases between. This CDR3 is 11 amino acids long. The CDR3 region is CASSYSQEQYF. The CDR3 nucleotides read TGTGCCAGCAGTTACTCCCAGGAGCAGTACTTC.

This clonotype was counted between two and nine times. The chain is built from TRBV4-1 and TRBJ1-6; D gene ambiguous. Germline V gene lookup returns CDR1 MGHRA and CDR2 YSYEKL. Trimming shortened V by 4 bases and J by 7 bases, and 17 bases separated the two germline ends. The CDR3 runs 16 residues. The CDR3 DNA reads as TGCGCCAGCAGCCCTACGAGAGCGTTTGGCAATTCACCCCTCCACTTT. Translated, it gives CASSPTRAFGNSPLHF.

This clonotype was detected many times. This chain connects TRBV7-6 to TRBJ1-3, with a possible D match to TRBD1 (6 bases). Germline V gives CDR1 SGHVS, CDR2 FNYEAQ. Trimming pared 5 bases from V and 0 bases from J, leaving 11 bases between. This CDR3 is built from 15 residues. CDR3 protein: CASSIGQSSGNTIYF. The CDR3 nucleotides read TGTGCCAGCAGCATCGGACAGTCCTCTGGAAACACCATATATTTT.

At least ten counts were recorded for this clonotype. An end of the junction differs from the germline gene, which may be a read error. The chain carries TRBV2 and TRBJ2-1, with 7 bases aligning to TRBD1. Germline V gene lookup returns CDR1 SNHLY and CDR2 FYNNEI. This CDR3 is 10 amino acids long. The CDR3 reads CASSEARDSF. CDR3 bases: TGTGCCAGCAGTGAAGCGAGGGACAGTTTT. The full variable domain, with the rest looked up from reference TRBV2 and TRBJ2-1, is EPEVTQTPSHQVTQMGQEVILRCVPISNHLYFYWYRQILGQKVEFLVSFYNNEISEKSEIFDDQFSVERPDGSNFTLKIRSTKLEDSAMYFCASSEARDSFGPGTRLTVL.

This clonotype was picked up many times. The chain employs TRBV6-5 and TRBJ2-1; D is possibly TRBD1 (6 bases). The V end lost 8 bases, the J end lost 8 bases, and 16 bases lay between the germline ends. From germline, CDR1 is MNHEY and CDR2 SVGAGI. The CDR3 extends over 13 amino acids. CDR3 DNA: TGTGCCAGCGAAAACAGGGTTGGTTATGAGCAGTTCTTC. It specifies CASENRVGYEQFF.

V is TRBV9 and J is TRBJ1-5, with 9 nucleotides matching TRBD1. Looked up from germline, CDR1 is SGDLS and CDR2 is YYNGEE. This CDR3 region has 15 residues. V lost 3 bases, J lost 3 bases, and 4 bases stayed unmatched. The CDR3 DNA reads TGTGCCAGCAGCGAACAGGGGGCTACCAATCAGCCCCAGCATTTT. Amino acid sequence: CASSEQGATNQPQHF.

The chain carries TRBV20-1 and TRBJ2-3; 7 bases align to TRBD2. V gave up 0 bases and J gave up 2 bases; unmatched junction bases: 5. The germline V gene encodes CDR1 DFQATT and CDR2 SNEGSKA (reference sequence). The CDR3 runs to 15 residues. CDR3 DNA: TGCAGTGCTAGAGATCTAGCGGATCTCACAGATACGCAGTATTTT. Residues: CSARDLADLTDTQYF.

This clonotype showed up just a few times. The chain couples TRBV5-1 to TRBJ2-5, with 8 nucleotides matching TRBD2. From germline, CDR1 is SGHRS and CDR2 YFSETQ. The CDR3 has 17 residues. Losses at the gene ends were 1 base for V and 5 bases for J; bases not matched to a gene: 13. This CDR3 reads CASSLFVGGGRRETQYF. The CDR3 DNA reads TGCGCCAGCAGCTTGTTCGTCGGCGGGGGGCGCCGGGAGACCCAGTACTTC.